The 8 T cell receptor beta chains listed next were all sequenced from one sample in a study of blood T cell repertoires in COVID-19. Clones were sequenced by immunoSEQ multiplex PCR, and TCRdb holds only the in-frame ones, with some missing. The repertoire holds under 200,000 clones, with 80% to 85% as singletons. Specimen: peripheral blood. The receptors originated from a woman in her seventies with COVID-19, enrolled during active disease.

This clone was found a few times. The chain couples TRBV2 to TRBJ1-2; D possibly corresponds to TRBD1 (6 bases). The germline V gene has CDR1 SNHLY and CDR2 FYNNEI. The germline V and J ends were trimmed by 7 bases and 6 bases, with 15 bases remaining between them. The CDR3 contains 13 residues. This chain's CDR3 is CASNFRGVDGYTF. The DNA for the CDR3 is TGTGCCAGCAACTTCAGGGGTGTGGATGGCTACACCTTC.

This sequence joins TRBV5-1 and TRBJ2-1; a possible D gene is TRBD2 (5 bases). There are 17 residues in the CDR3. The germline V and J ends were trimmed by 0 bases and 2 bases, with 15 bases remaining between them. From germline, CDR1 is SGHRS and CDR2 YFSETQ. CDR3 in DNA: TGCGCCAGCAGCTTGGGCCTCGGAGGCCCCACCTACAATGAGCAGTTCTTC. Encoded protein: CASSLGLGGPTYNEQFF.

V is TRBV6-5 and J is TRBJ2-1; 9 bases fit TRBD1. Unmatched junction bases numbered 6, after V lost 6 bases and J lost 3 bases. The CDR3 length is 15 residues. Germline CDR1 reads MNHEY; CDR2 reads SVGAGI. CDR3 protein: CASRPGTGNYNEQFF. The DNA of the CDR3 is TGTGCCAGCAGACCCGGGACAGGGAACTACAATGAGCAGTTCTTC.

As DNA, the CDR3 is TGTGCCTGGAGTGTTGGACAGGGGCTTAGCTACACCTTC. Its protein is CAWSVGQGLSYTF. The rearrangement uses TRBV30 and TRBJ1-2; 9 nucleotides agree with TRBD1. Per the germline V gene, CDR1 is GTSNPN and CDR2 is SVGIG (reference sequence). This CDR3 spans 13 amino acids. V shed 0 bases, J shed 9 bases, and the junction held 5 bases outside the gene matches. The full variable domain, rest sourced from reference TRBV30 and TRBJ1-2, is SQTIHQWPATLVQPVGSPLSLECTVEGTSNPNLYWYRQAAGRGLQLLFYSVGIGQISSEVPQNLSASRPQDRQFILSSKKLLLSDSGFYLCAWSVGQGLSYTFGSGTRLTVV.

The rearrangement uses TRBV5-1 and TRBJ2-1; tentative D call: TRBD2 (5 bases). V dropped 0 bases and J dropped 7 bases, with 8 bases sitting between them. This CDR3 comprises 13 residues. CDR1 and CDR2 (germline): SGHRS, YFSETQ. CDR3 region: CASSLEERNEQFF. In nucleotides, the CDR3 is TGCGCCAGCAGCTTGGAGGAGCGGAATGAGCAGTTCTTC.

The CDR3 DNA sequence: TGTGCCAGCAGCTTTACAGGGGCTCGGCCCCAGTACTTC. It encodes CASSFTGARPQYF. V usage is TRBV11-1 and J usage is TRBJ2-5; 7 nucleotides match TRBD1. V dropped 3 bases and J dropped 9; count of bases not matched to a gene: 7. The CDR3 is 13 residues long. Germline loops: CDR1 SGHAT, CDR2 FQDESV (reference sequence).

The rearrangement links TRBV21-1 to TRBJ2-5; TRBD1 is the table's D call and was not checked against the DNA. TRBV21-1 is classified as a pseudogene. The CDR3 runs to 14 residues. The CDR3 here is CASSSPGQGGTQYF. As DNA, the CDR3 is TGTGCCAGCAGCTCTCCGGGACAGGGGGGGACCCAGTACTTC.

This clone appeared a single time. The CDR3, as DNA: TGTGCCAGCAGCCGCACGGCTGAAGCTTTCTTT. This codes for CASSRTAEAFF. This rearrangement joins TRBV4-2 to TRBJ1-1; no reliable D call. Germline loops: CDR1 LGHNA, CDR2 YNFKEQ. Trimming took 4 bases from V and 6 from J, leaving 6 bases between them. This CDR3 region has 11 residues.